Listed below are T cell receptor beta chains from one sample, sequenced in a study of regulatory T cells in long-lasting Graves disease. TCRdb redid the calling of the multiplex PCR reads with MiXCR, one entry per CDR3 protein. The table records about 470,000 distinct CDR3 sequences, about 22% of them present only once. This specimen consisted of peripheral blood mononuclear cells (PBMCs), obtained when the disease was refractory, from a patient treated with antithyroid drugs. These receptors all stem from a female donor with Graves disease. Both conserved end residues are part of each CDR3. D genes are given only for firm matches. A row's size may be missing; if present it is once, few, many or a size class.

>many|TRBJ2-6|NA|14|TRBV6-1
CAIGGGEGANVLTF
TGTGCCATTGGTGGGGGCGAGGGGGCCAACGTCCTGACTTTC
>few|TRBJ1-5|TRBD1|16|TRBV19
CASSIPRQGANQPQHF
TGTGCCAGTAGTATACCGAGACAGGGAGCGAATCAGCCCCAGCATTTT
>many|TRBJ2-5|TRBD2|18|TRBV7-2
CASSILSLAAPYQETQYF
TGTGCCAGCAGTATCCTGTCCCTAGCGGCCCCATACCAAGAGACCCAGTACTTC
>many|TRBJ1-3|TRBD1|13|TRBV28
CASSLQGENTIYF
TGTGCCAGCAGTTTACAGGGGGAGAACACCATATATTTT
>many|TRBJ2-5|NA|10|TRBV28
CASSGLTQYF
TGTGCCAGCAGTGGACTGACCCAGTACTTC
>few|TRBJ2-7|NA|14|TRBV27
CASSRAGTPTEQYF
TGTGCCAGCAGTCGGGCAGGAACCCCGACGGAGCAGTACTTC
>many|TRBJ1-4|NA|13|TRBV6-9
CASSWVKNEKLFF
TGTGCCAGCAGTTGGGTGAAGAATGAAAAACTGTTTTTT
>many|TRBJ2-5|NA|13|TRBV12-5
CASGLVGVETQYF
TGTGCTAGTGGTTTGGTAGGTGTAGAGACCCAGTACTTC
>once|TRBJ2-2|NA|15|TRBV12-3/TRBV12-4
CASRYRDRGTGELFF
TGTGCCAGCAGGTACAGGGATCGCGGCACCGGGGAGCTGTTTTTT
>many|TRBJ2-7|NA|12|TRBV28
CASSPLTPHAYF
TGTGCCAGCAGCCCCCTAACCCCTCATGCGTACTTC
>few|TRBJ2-2|NA|15|TRBV5-4
CASSPRGMNTGELFF
TGTGCCAGCAGCCCGAGAGGGATGAACACCGGGGAGCTGTTTTTT
>many|TRBJ2-7|TRBD2|13|TRBV10-3
CAISEGEGYEQYF
TGTGCCATCAGTGAAGGGGAGGGGTACGAGCAGTACTTC
>many|TRBJ2-7|TRBD2|13|TRBV20-1
CSARLAASYEQYF
TGCAGTGCTAGACTAGCGGCTTCCTACGAGCAGTACTTC
>NA|TRBJ2-7|TRBD2|16|TRBV13
CASSLGPQRGQGEQYF
TGTGCCAGCAGCTTAGGCCCCCAGCGGGGGCAGGGCGAGCAGTACTTC
>many|TRBJ2-7|TRBD2|14|TRBV2
CASSGRERSYEQYF
TGTGCCAGCAGTGGGCGGGAGCGTTCCTACGAGCAGTACTTC
>few|TRBJ2-5|NA|16|TRBV20-1
CSASPSGSEGQETQYF
TGCAGTGCTAGCCCCTCGGGGTCTGAGGGTCAAGAGACCCAGTACTTC
>NA|TRBJ1-5|TRBD1|16|TRBV6-2/TRBV6-3
CASSPLPDRGSQPQHF
TGTGCCAGCAGTCCCCTCCCGGACAGGGGCTCTCAGCCCCAGCATTTT
>many|TRBJ1-2|NA|14|TRBV12-3/TRBV12-4
CASSFGVFSYGYTF
TGTGCCAGCAGTTTCGGGGTCTTCTCCTATGGCTACACCTTC
>NA|TRBJ2-2|TRBD2|19|TRBV19
CASSIVGYSGGMNTGELFF
TGTGCCAGTAGTATAGTCGGTTATAGCGGGGGGATGAACACCGGGGAGCTGTTTTTT
>many|TRBJ1-2|NA|13|TRBV20-1
CSASSGTNYGYTF
TGCAGTGCTTCTTCCGGGACTAACTATGGCTACACCTTC
>many|TRBJ1-2|TRBD1|14|TRBV6-1
CASSAGTGGGGYTF
TGTGCCAGCAGCGCCGGGACAGGGGGCGGTGGCTACACCTTC
>many|TRBJ2-7|NA|13|TRBV2
CASSDWGSYEQYF
TGTGCCAGCAGTGATTGGGGCAGCTACGAGCAGTACTTC
>few|TRBJ1-2|NA|12|TRBV7-9
CASSPGPYGYTF
TGTGCCAGCAGCCCCGGGCCTTATGGCTACACCTTC
>NA|TRBJ2-1|NA|15|TRBV28
CASILGPSSYNEQFF
NA
>many|TRBJ1-6|NA|16|TRBV27
CASRSPLSSYNSPLHF
TGTGCCAGCCGATCCCCCTTGAGCTCCTATAATTCACCCCTCCACTTT
>few|TRBJ1-2|NA|11|TRBV29-1
CSVGEDYGYTF
TGCAGCGTTGGGGAGGACTATGGCTACACCTTC
>NA|TRBJ2-1|NA|14|TRBV7-9
CASSLKEAGHWQFF
TGTGCCAGCAGCTTAAAGGAGGCGGGACATTGGCAGTTCTTC
>many|TRBJ2-7|NA|13|TRBV6-1
CASRGGSSYEQYF
TGTGCCAGCAGGGGCGGGTCTTCCTACGAGCAGTACTTC
>few|TRBJ1-3|NA|16|TRBV9
CASSVDWGISGNTIYF
TGTGCCAGCAGCGTAGATTGGGGGATCTCTGGAAACACCATATATTTT
>many|TRBJ2-5|TRBD1|12|TRBV29-1
CSAGQGRETQYF
TGCAGCGCCGGACAGGGAAGAGAGACCCAGTACTTC
>many|TRBJ2-1|TRBD1|15|TRBV2
CASSYPGTGNNEQFF
TGTGCCAGCAGCTATCCCGGGACAGGTAACAATGAGCAGTTCTTC
>many|TRBJ1-3|NA|13|TRBV2
CASKGSSGNTIYF
TGTGCCAGCAAAGGGAGCTCTGGAAACACCATATATTTT
>NA|TRBJ2-5|NA|15|TRBV12-3/TRBV12-4
CASSRSQGSGETQYF
TGTGCCAGCAGTCGATCACAGGGAAGTGGAGAGACCCAGTACTTC
>NA|TRBJ2-7|TRBD2|15|TRBV5-1
CASSFEWEGPREQYF
TGCGCCAGCAGCTTCGAGTGGGAGGGCCCTCGCGAGCAGTACTTC
>many|TRBJ2-7|NA|13|TRBV6-5
CASSYSGSDEQYF
TGTGCCAGCAGTTATTCCGGGAGCGACGAGCAGTACTTC
>NA|TRBJ1-3|TRBD1|15|TRBV9
CASSVQGAPGNTIYF
TGTGCCAGCAGTGTACAGGGGGCGCCCGGAAACACCATATATTTT
>many|TRBJ1-2|NA|14|TRBV28
CASSLSVTGYGYTF
TGTGCCAGCAGTTTATCGGTAACCGGCTATGGCTACACCTTC
>few|TRBJ2-5|TRBD1|14|TRBV6-1
CASSRDRRLETQYF
TGTGCCAGCAGTCGGGACAGGCGGTTGGAGACCCAGTACTTC
>few|TRBJ1-1|TRBD1|13|TRBV7-2
CASRFTGGSEAFF
TGTGCCAGCAGATTCACAGGGGGCTCTGAAGCTTTCTTT
>many|TRBJ2-5|NA|16|TRBV12-3/TRBV12-4
CASSPTAGPSQETQYF
TGTGCCAGCAGTCCAACGGCAGGCCCGTCCCAAGAGACCCAGTACTTC
>many|TRBJ2-7|TRBD2|15|TRBV20-1
CSARWPGVAGYEQYF
TGCAGTGCTAGATGGCCCGGGGTAGCGGGCTACGAGCAGTACTTC
>NA|TRBJ2-5|TRBD2|20|TRBV7-9
CASSFHGALLTSGLQETQYF
TGTGCCAGCAGCTTCCATGGGGCTCTGCTGACTAGCGGGTTACAAGAGACCCAGTACTTC
>NA|TRBJ1-4|NA|14|TRBV2
CASSPRGFNEKLFF
TGTGCCAGCAGTCCCAGGGGTTTTAATGAAAAACTGTTTTTT
>NA|TRBJ2-7|TRBD1|14|TRBV20-1
CSARGGQGSHEQYF
TGCAGTGCTAGAGGGGGACAGGGTAGCCACGAGCAGTACTTC
>few|TRBJ1-5|NA|15|TRBV6-1
CASRQSGNSNQPQHF
TGTGCCAGCAGGCAATCAGGGAATAGCAATCAGCCCCAGCATTTT
>NA|TRBJ2-3|NA|12|TRBV2
CASSVGPDTQYF
TGTGCCAGCAGTGTAGGGCCAGATACGCAGTATTTT
>NA|TRBJ2-4|TRBD2|16|TRBV27
CASSSPSGRSKNIQYF
TGTGCCAGCAGTTCCCCTAGCGGGAGGTCCAAAAACATTCAGTACTTC
>many|TRBJ2-4|NA|15|TRBV2
CASSEAATEVNIQYF
TGTGCCAGCAGTGAAGCAGCGACAGAAGTGAACATTCAGTACTTC
>NA|TRBJ2-4|TRBD2|16|TRBV6-1
CASSGGASGGENIQYF
TGTGCCAGCAGTGGCGGGGCTAGCGGGGGGGAAAACATTCAGTACTTC
>NA|TRBJ1-4|NA|12|TRBV7-9
CASRRRDEKLFF
TGTGCCAGCAGGCGACGGGATGAAAAACTGTTTTTT
>many|TRBJ1-2|TRBD1|12|TRBV20-1
CSAPRDSGGYTF
TGCAGTGCTCCCCGGGACAGTGGTGGCTACACCTTC
>many|TRBJ1-4|TRBD1|13|TRBV29-1
CSVTGATNEKLFF
TGCAGCGTTACAGGGGCAACTAATGAAAAACTGTTTTTT
>many|TRBJ2-5|NA|12|TRBV7-2
CASSGDQETQYF
TGTGCCAGCAGCGGGGACCAAGAGACCCAGTACTTC
>many|TRBJ1-5|TRBD1|16|TRBV11-3
CASGVIGGGDLLSQHF
TGTGCCAGCGGGGTTATCGGAGGGGGCGACCTCTTATCCCAGCATTTT
>few|TRBJ1-2|TRBD1|16|TRBV19
CASARTGDSSNYGYTF
TGTGCCAGCGCCCGGACAGGGGACAGTTCTAACTATGGCTACACCTTC
>NA|TRBJ2-2|TRBD2|17|TRBV24-1
CATSDATSGVNTGELLF
TGTGCCACCAGTGATGCGACTAGCGGGGTGAACACCGGGGAGCTGCTTTTT
>many|TRBJ2-7|NA|15|TRBV27
CASSSSRQGGYEQYF
TGTGCCAGCAGTTCGTCCAGACAGGGAGGGTACGAGCAGTACTTC
>NA|TRBJ1-5|NA|15|TRBV5-1
CASSEGWGGNQPQHF
TGTGCCAGCAGTGAGGGGTGGGGAGGCAATCAGCCCCAGCATTTT